The sequence of this T cell receptor (beta chain) was determined in a study of CD8 T cells in ankylosing spondylitis. Study results and caveats: Some of the motif variants had earlier been found in reactive arthritis patients' fluid and blood.

Germline V lookup: CDR1 SGHVS, CDR2 FNYEAQ. Trimming stripped 1 base from V and 2 bases from J, with 19 bases between. The CDR3 spans 18 residues. This clonotype has a handful of counts. Its cognate antigen is unknown. Scientists made TCR beta libraries using quantitative 5'-RACE with molecular barcodes. TCRdb reprocessed the 5' RACE reads via MiXCR and lists one record per CDR3 protein. The sample lists 150,000 or so distinct CDR3 sequences, more than 9% seen once, with almost 30% in the top ten. The sample comprised blood, either unsorted or a sorted T cell fraction (not recorded which). The receptor was isolated from a male donor with ankylosing spondylitis or in good health (not recorded which). The V and J genes are TRBV7-6 and TRBJ2-3; the D gene could be TRBD1 or TRBD2 (6 bases each). This chain's CDR3 is CASSLEGRGGLSTDTQYF. The CDR3 DNA reads TGTGCCAGCAGCTTAGAGGGTAGAGGGGGGCTCTCCACAGATACGCAGTATTTT.